Below, one T cell receptor beta chain is given with its context. A single record per CDR3 protein comes from TCRdb applying MiXCR to the RT-PCR reads. This sample carries about 500,000 distinct CDR3 sequences, approximately 15% of them seen once, and the ten largest clones take around 3%. This sample was taken from a study of response to subunit inactivated influenza vaccine. V shed 4 bases and J 7 bases; nucleotides not matched to a gene: 8. CDR1 SGHDT and CDR2 YYEEEE come from the germline V gene. CDR3 size: 14 residues. The chain recombines TRBV5-6 with TRBJ2-3; 8 positions agree with TRBD2. The sequence was obtained from a man between 50 and 69 years old who received an inactivated influenza vaccine. Sequences were derived from CD4+ T cells sorted from PBMCs, sampled about 23 months after vaccination. DNA of the CDR3: TGTGCCAGCAGCGGCGGGACTAGGGCACATACGCAGTATTTT. This translates into CASSGGTRAHTQYF.